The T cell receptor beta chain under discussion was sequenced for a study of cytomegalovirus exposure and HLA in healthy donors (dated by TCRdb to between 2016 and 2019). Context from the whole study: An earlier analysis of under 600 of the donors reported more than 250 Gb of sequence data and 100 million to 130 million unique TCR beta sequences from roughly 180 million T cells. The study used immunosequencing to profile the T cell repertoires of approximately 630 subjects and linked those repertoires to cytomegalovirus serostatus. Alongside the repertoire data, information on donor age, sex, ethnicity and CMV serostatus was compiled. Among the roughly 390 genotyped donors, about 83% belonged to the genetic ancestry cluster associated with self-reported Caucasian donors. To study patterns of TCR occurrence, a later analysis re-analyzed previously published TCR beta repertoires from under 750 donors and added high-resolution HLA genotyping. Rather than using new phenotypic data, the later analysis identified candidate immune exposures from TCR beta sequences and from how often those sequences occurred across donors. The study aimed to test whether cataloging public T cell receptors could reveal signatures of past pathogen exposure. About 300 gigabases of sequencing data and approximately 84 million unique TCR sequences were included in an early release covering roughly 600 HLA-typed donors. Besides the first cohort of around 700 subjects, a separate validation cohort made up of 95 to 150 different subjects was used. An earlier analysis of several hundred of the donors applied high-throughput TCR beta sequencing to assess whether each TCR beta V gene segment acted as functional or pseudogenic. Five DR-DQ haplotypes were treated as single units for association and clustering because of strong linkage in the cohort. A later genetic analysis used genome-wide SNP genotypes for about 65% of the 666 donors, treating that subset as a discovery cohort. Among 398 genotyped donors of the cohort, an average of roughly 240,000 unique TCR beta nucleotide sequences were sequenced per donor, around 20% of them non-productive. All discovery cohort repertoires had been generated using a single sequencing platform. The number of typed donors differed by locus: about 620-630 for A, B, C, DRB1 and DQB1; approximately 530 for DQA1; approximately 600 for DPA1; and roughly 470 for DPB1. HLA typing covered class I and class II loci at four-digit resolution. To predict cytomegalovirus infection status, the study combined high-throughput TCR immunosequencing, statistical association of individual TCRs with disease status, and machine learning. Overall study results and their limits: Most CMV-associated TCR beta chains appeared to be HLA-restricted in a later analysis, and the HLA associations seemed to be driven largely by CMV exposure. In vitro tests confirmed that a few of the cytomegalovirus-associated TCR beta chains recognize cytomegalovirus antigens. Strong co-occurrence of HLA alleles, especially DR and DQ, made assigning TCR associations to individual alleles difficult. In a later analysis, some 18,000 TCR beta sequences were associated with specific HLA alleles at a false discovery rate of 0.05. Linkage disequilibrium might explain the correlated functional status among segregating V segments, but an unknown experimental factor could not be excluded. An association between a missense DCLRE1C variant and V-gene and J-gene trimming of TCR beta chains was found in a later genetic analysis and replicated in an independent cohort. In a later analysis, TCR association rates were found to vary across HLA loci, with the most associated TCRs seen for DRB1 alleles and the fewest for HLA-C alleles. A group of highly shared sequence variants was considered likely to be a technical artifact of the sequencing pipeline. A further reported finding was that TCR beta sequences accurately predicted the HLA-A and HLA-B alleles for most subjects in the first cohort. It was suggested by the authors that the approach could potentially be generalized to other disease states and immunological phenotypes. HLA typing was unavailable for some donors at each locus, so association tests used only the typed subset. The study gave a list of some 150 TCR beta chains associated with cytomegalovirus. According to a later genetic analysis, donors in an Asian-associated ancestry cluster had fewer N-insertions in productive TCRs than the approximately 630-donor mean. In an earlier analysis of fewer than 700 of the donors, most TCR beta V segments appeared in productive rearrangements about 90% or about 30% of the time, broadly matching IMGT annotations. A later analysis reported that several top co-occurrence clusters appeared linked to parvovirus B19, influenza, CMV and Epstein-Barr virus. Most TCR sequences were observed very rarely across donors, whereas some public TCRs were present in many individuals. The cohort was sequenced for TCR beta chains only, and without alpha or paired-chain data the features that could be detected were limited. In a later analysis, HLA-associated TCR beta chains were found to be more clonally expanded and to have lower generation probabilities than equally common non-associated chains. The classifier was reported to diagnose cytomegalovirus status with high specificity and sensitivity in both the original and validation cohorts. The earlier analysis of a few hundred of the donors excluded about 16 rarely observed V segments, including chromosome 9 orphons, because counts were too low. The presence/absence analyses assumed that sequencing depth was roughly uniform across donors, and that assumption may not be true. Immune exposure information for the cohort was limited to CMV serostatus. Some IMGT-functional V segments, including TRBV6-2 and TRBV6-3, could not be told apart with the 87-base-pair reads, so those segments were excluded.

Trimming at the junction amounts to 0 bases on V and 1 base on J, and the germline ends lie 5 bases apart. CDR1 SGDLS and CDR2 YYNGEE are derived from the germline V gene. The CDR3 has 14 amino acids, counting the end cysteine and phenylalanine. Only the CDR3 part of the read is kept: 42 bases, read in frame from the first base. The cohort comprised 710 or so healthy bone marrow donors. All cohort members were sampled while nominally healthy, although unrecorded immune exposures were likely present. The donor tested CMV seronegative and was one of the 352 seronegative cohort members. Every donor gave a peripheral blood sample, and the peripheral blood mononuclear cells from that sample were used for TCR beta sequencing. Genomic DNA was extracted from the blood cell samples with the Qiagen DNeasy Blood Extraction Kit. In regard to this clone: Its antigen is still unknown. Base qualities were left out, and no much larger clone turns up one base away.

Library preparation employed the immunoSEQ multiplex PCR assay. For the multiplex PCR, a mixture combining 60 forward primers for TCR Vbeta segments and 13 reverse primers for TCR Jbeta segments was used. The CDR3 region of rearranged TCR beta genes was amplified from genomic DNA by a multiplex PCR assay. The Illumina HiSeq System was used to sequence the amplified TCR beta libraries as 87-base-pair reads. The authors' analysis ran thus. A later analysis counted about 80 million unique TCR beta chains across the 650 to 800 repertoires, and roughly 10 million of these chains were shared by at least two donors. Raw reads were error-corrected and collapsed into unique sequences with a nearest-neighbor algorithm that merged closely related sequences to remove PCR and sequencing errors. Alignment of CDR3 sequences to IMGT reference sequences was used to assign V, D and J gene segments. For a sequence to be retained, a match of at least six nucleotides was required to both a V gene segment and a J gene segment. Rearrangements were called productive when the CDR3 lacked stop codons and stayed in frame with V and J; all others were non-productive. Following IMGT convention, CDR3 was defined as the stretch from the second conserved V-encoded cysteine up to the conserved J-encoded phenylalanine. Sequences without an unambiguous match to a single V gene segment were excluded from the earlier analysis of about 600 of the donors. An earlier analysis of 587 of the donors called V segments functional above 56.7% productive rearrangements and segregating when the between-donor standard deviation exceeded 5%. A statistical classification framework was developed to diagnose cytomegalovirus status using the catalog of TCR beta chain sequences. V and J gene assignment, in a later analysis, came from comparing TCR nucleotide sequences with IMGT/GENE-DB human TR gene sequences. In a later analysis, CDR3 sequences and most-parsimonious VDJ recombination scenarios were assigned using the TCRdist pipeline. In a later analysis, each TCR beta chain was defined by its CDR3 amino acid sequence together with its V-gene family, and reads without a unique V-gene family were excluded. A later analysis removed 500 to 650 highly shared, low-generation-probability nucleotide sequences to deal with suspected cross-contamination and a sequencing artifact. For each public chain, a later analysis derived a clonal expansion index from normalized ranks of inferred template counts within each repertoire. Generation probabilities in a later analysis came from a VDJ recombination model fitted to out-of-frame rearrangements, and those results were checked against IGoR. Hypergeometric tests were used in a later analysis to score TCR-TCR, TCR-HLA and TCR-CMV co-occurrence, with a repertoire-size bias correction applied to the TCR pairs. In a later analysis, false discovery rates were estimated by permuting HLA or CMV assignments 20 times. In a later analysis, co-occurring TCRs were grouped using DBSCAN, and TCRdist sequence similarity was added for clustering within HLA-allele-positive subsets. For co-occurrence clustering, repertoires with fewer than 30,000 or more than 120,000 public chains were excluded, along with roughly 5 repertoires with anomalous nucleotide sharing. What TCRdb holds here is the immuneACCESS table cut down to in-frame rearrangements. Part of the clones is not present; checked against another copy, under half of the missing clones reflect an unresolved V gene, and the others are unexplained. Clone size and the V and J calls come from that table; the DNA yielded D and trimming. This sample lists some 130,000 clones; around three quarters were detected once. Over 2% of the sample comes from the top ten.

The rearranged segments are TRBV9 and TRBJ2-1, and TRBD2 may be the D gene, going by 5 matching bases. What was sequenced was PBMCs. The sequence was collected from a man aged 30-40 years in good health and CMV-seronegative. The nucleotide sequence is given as TGTGCCAGCAGCGTAGCGGGATCCTACAATGAGCAGTTCTTC. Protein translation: CASSVAGSYNEQFF.